The next 8 T cell receptor beta chains were all read from a single sample in a study of Ad26.COV2.S vaccination and SARS-CoV-2 variants. TCRdb keeps only in-frame clones here, not all; method: immunoSEQ multiplex PCR. The sample holds over 400,000 clones, about 90% seen once. Stated treatment: approximately 18 received Ad26.COV2.S at low or high dose, single or two shots; several received placebo; per-sample allocation not given. Sample collection was performed on day 63 after the first vaccine or placebo injection. Specimen: peripheral blood, collected in a trial of Ad26.COV2.S vaccine versus placebo. All receptors come from a person aged 18-65 years who received the Ad26.COV2.S COVID-19 vaccine or a placebo.

The chain couples TRBV27 to TRBJ1-4; D may be TRBD1 (6 bases). Trimming stripped 6 bases from V and 4 bases from J, with 15 bases between. The CDR3 is made up of 15 amino acids. Germline V CDR1 and CDR2: MNHEY, SMNVEV (reference sequence). The CDR3 coding sequence is TGTGCCAGCAGCCTGCCAGGGGCGGGTAATGAAAAACTGTTTTTT. It is translated as CASSLPGAGNEKLFF.

V usage is TRBV6-1 and J usage is TRBJ2-1, with a possible D match to TRBD1 (5 bases). CDR1 is MNHNS and CDR2 is SASEGT in the germline V gene. This CDR3 spans 14 amino acids. The V gene lost 2 bases and the J gene lost 9 bases, with 14 bases spanning the gap. CDR3 residues: CASSELQGVGEQFF. For the CDR3, the DNA is TGTGCCAGCAGTGAACTTCAGGGTGTGGGTGAGCAGTTCTTC.

V usage is TRBV7-2 and J usage is TRBJ2-5, with D uncertain. Per germline, CDR1 SGHTA and CDR2 FQGNSA. The CDR3 loop spans 14 amino acids. Deletions cut 5 bases from V and 4 bases from J, with 14 bases between. The CDR3 loop reads CASSLRSSAETQYF. In nucleotides, the CDR3 is TGTGCCAGCAGCCTGAGGAGCTCCGCAGAGACCCAGTACTTC.

The genes are TRBV1 and TRBJ1-4. TRBV1 counts as a pseudogene. The CDR3 runs to 16 residues. Here the CDR3 reads CTSSPDRDAWCEKLFF. The CDR3 bases are TGCACCAGCAGCCCAGACAGGGACGCCTGGTGTGAAAAACTGTTTTTT.

CDR3 protein: CASSLKTKVAFF. The CDR3 DNA follows: TGTGCCAGCAGCTTAAAGACAAAGGTAGCTTTCTTT. The chain employs TRBV14 and TRBJ1-1, with unresolved D. V was pared by 5 bases and J by 10 bases, with 14 bases between. Germline CDR1 and CDR2: SGHDN and FVKESK. This CDR3 is built from 12 residues.

With regard to this clone: A junction end diverges from the germline sequence, so it may reflect a read error. The chain couples TRBV2 to TRBJ1-5; maybe TRBD1 (6 bases). Germline values: CDR1 SNHLY, CDR2 FYNNEI. The CDR3 spans 10 residues. The DNA of the CDR3 is TGTGCCAGCAGTTACGGGGGCCTGACTTTT. Protein: CASSYGGLTF.

The chain carries TRBV7-8 and TRBJ2-7; D is uncertain. Germline CDR1 SGHVS, CDR2 FQNEAQ. Trimming shortened V by 6 bases and J by 3 bases, and 24 bases separated the two germline ends. This CDR3 is 17 amino acids long. The CDR3 DNA reads as TGTGCCAGCAGTTTCTCTTCTCGGGTTCCTAGAGACTACGAGCAGTACTTC. It is translated as CASSFSSRVPRDYEQYF.

The chain recombines TRBV7-2 with TRBJ2-5; D remains ambiguous. Trimming left V 3 bases short and J 3 bases short, with 11 bases between. The CDR3 length is 14 residues. Germline V gene lookup returns CDR1 SGHTA and CDR2 FQGNSA. DNA for the CDR3: TGTGCCAGCAGCTTGGGCGGTCCCAAAGAGACCCAGTACTTC. This translates into CASSLGGPKETQYF.